The rows below give T cell receptor beta chains drawn from one sample of a study of response to subunit inactivated influenza vaccine. From the RT-PCR reads, TCRdb called clonotypes with MiXCR, one entry per CDR3 protein. The repertoire holds about 610,000 distinct CDR3 sequences, approximately 15% seen once, with approximately 10% in the top ten. The specimen comprised PBMCs from blood, sampled about 12 days after vaccination. The receptors stem from a man between 50 and 59 years old who received an inactivated influenza vaccine. Each CDR3 is given with its conserved first and last residue. D genes are given only for firm matches. The size entry is marked missing in some rows and otherwise reads once, few, many or a size class.

v_gene	j_gene	d_gene	abundance	CDR3aa	CDR3nt
TRBV5-1	TRBJ2-1	TRBD2	NA	CASTVAGGVYNEQFF	TGCGCCAGCACAGTAGCGGGGGGGGTTTACAATGAGCAGTTCTTC
TRBV4-2	TRBJ1-1	NA	few	CASSQDLSRRRNTEAFF	TGTGCCAGCAGCCAAGATCTAAGTCGACGACGGAACACTGAAGCTTTCTTT
TRBV10-3	TRBJ1-1	NA	many	CAIRGRGTEAFF	TGTGCCATCAGGGGCCGGGGCACTGAAGCTTTCTTT
TRBV7-8	TRBJ2-5	TRBD2	NA	CASSLGAGVGETQYF	TGTGCCAGCAGCTTAGGGGCGGGGGTAGGGGAGACCCAGTACTTC
TRBV7-8	TRBJ2-1	TRBD2	few	CASSSTPGGSYNEQFF	TGTGCCAGCAGCTCTACCCCCGGCGGGAGTTACAATGAGCAGTTCTTC
TRBV29-1	TRBJ1-1	NA	NA	CSVEDSAGGAFF	TGCAGCGTTGAAGATAGTGCGGGGGGTGCTTTCTTT
TRBV19	TRBJ2-2	NA	NA	CASSAGWTGVLFF	TGTGCCAGTAGTGCCGGGTGGACCGGGGTGCTGTTTTTT
TRBV7-6	TRBJ2-5	NA	few	CASSHNEETQYF	TGTGCCAGCAGCCACAACGAGGAGACCCAGTACTTC
TRBV10-3	TRBJ2-3	NA	many	CATTGTDTDTQYF	TGTGCCACTACCGGGACCGACACAGATACGCAGTATTTT
TRBV6-1	TRBJ2-1	TRBD2	NA	CASSMTSGRVNEQFF	TGTGCCAGCAGTATGACTAGCGGGAGAGTGAATGAGCAGTTCTTC
TRBV6-2/TRBV6-3	TRBJ1-5	NA	NA	CASTITGLHQPQHF	TGTGCCAGCACCATTACAGGTCTCCATCAGCCCCAGCATTTT
TRBV12-3/TRBV12-4	TRBJ2-1	TRBD2	few	CASSLGLAGGVEQFF	TGTGCCAGCAGTTTAGGACTAGCGGGGGGGGTTGAGCAGTTCTTC
TRBV12-3/TRBV12-4	TRBJ2-7	NA	few	CASSLGDLYEQYF	TGTGCCAGCAGTTTAGGAGACCTATACGAGCAGTACTTC
TRBV11-2	TRBJ2-2	NA	many	CASSLDPTGLIEDRELFF	TGTGCCAGCAGCTTAGATCCCACAGGGCTGATTGAAGACCGGGAGCTGTTTTTT
TRBV12-3/TRBV12-4	TRBJ1-1	TRBD1	many	CASSHRGGTEAFF	TGTGCCAGCAGTCACAGGGGGGGCACTGAAGCTTTCTTT
TRBV12-3/TRBV12-4	TRBJ2-1	TRBD1	NA	CASRKQGNEQFF	TGTGCCAGCAGGAAACAGGGGAATGAGCAGTTCTTC
TRBV5-1	TRBJ2-1	TRBD1	NA	CASSLVGQLNEQFF	TGCGCCAGCAGCTTGGTGGGACAGTTAAATGAGCAGTTCTTC
TRBV7-8	TRBJ2-1	NA	many	CASSPRFLLSSYNEQFF	TGTGCCAGCAGCCCACGATTCTTACTGAGCTCCTACAATGAGCAGTTCTTC
TRBV11-2	TRBJ2-2	TRBD1	few	CASSLRAGGTGELFF	TGTGCCAGCAGCCTCAGGGCAGGGGGTACCGGGGAGCTGTTTTTT
TRBV7-2	TRBJ2-3	NA	few	CASSSTTYLRTDTQYF	TGTGCCAGCAGCTCGACAACCTACTTACGCACAGATACGCAGTATTTT
TRBV6-1	TRBJ1-3	TRBD1	once	CASSRDRSSGNTIYF	TGTGCCAGCAGCCGGGACAGGAGCTCTGGAAACACCATATATTTT
TRBV20-1	TRBJ1-4	NA	few	CSAPDGRKEKLFF	TGCAGTGCGCCGGACGGCCGGAAGGAAAAACTGTTTTTT